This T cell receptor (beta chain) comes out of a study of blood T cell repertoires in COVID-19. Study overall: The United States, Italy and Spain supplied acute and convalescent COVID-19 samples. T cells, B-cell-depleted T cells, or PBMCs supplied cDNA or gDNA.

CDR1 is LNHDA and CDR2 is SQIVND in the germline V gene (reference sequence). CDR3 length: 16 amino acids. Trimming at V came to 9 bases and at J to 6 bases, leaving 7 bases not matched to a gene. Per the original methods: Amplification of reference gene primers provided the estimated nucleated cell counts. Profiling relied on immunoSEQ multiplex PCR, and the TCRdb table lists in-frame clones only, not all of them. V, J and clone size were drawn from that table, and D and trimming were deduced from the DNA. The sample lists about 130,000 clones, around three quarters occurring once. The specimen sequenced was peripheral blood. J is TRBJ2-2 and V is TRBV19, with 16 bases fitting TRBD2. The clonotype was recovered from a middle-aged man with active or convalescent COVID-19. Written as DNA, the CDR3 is TGTGCCAGGGCCGGGACTAGCGGGAGGGGTGCCGGGGAGCTGTTTTTT. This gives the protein CARAGTSGRGAGELFF.